Sequencing of this TCR beta chain was carried out in a study of blood T cell repertoires in COVID-19. Study-level information: COVID-19 samples from acute and convalescent phases originated in the United States, Italy and Spain. T cells, B-cell-depleted T cells, or PBMCs provided the cDNA or gDNA that served as material.

As handled by the study authors: How many nucleated cells were present was estimated from reference gene primer amplification. Sequencing was performed with immunoSEQ multiplex PCR; in TCRdb, only in-frame clones are kept and a portion is missing. The V and J calls and clone size were taken over from that table, and D and trimming were inferred from the DNA. The table lists approximately 270,000 clones, around 88% of them singletons. There are 17 residues in the CDR3. Germline values: CDR1 MGHRA, CDR2 YSYEKL. Trimming removed 0 bases from V and 1 base from J, with 12 bases in between. This clone was seen just once.

The sequence derives from a man aged 25-45 years with acute or convalescent COVID-19. V and J are TRBV4-1 and TRBJ1-4, with D perhaps TRBD1 (6 bases). The sample consisted of peripheral blood. As DNA, the CDR3 is TGCGCCAGCAGCCAAGATTATAAGGACAGAACTAATGAAAAACTGTTTTTT. Residues: CASSQDYKDRTNEKLFF.